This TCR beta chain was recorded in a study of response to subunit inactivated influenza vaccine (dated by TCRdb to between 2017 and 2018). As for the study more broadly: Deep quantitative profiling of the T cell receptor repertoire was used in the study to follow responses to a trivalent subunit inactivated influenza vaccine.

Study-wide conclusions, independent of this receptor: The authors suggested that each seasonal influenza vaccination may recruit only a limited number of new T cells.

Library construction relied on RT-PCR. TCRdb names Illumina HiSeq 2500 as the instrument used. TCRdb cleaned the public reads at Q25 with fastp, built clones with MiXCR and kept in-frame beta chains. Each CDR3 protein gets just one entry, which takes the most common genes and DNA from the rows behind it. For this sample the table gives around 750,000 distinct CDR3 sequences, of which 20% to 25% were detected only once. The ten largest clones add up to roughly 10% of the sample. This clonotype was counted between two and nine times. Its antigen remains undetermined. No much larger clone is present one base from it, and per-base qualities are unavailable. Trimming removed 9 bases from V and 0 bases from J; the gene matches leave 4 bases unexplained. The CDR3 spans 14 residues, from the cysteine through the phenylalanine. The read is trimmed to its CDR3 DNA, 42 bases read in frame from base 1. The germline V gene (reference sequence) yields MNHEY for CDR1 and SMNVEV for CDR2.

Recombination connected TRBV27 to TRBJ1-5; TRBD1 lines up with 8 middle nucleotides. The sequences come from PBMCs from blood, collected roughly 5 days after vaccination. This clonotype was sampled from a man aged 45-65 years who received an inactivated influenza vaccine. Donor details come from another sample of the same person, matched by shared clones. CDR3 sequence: CARLGQVSNQPQHF. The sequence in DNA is TGTGCCAGGCTGGGACAGGTTAGCAATCAGCCCCAGCATTTT.